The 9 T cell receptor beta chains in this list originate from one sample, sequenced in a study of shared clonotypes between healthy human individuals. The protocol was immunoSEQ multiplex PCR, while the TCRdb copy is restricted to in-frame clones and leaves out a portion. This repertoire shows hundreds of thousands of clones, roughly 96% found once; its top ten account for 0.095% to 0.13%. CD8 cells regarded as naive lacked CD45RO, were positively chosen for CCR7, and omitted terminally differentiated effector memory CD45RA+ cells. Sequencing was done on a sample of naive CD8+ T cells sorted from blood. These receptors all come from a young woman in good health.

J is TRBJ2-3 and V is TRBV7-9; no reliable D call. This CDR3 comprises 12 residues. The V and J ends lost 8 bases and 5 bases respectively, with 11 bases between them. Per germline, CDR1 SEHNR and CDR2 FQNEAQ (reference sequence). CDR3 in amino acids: CASGELLDTQYF. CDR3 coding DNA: TGTGCCAGCGGAGAGTTGTTAGATACGCAGTATTTT.

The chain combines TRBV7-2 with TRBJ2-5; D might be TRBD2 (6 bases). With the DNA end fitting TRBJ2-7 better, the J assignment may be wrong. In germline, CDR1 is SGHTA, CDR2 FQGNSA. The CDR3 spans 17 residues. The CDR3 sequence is CASSSFTSGSSSYEQYF. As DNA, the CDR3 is TGTGCCAGCAGCTCCTTCACAAGCGGGTCAAGCTCCTACGAGCAGTACTTC.

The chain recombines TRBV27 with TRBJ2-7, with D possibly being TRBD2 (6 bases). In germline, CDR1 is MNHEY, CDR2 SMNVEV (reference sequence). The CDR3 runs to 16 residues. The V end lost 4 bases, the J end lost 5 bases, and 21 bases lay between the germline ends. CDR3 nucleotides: TGTGCCAGCAGTTCAACTAGCTTCCTCTCTGTAAACGAGCAGTACTTC. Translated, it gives CASSSTSFLSVNEQYF.

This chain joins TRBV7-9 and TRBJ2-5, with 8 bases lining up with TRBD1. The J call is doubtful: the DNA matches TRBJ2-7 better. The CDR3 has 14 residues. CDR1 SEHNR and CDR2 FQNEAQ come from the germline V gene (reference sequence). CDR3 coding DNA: TGTGCCAGCAGCCCCGGGACAGGACCCTACGAGCAGTACTTC. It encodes CASSPGTGPYEQYF.

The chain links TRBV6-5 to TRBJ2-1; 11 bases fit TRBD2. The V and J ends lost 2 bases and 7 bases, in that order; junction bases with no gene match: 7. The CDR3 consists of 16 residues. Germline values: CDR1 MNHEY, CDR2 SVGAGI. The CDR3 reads CASSYEELAGGNEQFF. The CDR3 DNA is TGTGCCAGCAGTTACGAGGAGCTAGCGGGAGGTAATGAGCAGTTCTTC.

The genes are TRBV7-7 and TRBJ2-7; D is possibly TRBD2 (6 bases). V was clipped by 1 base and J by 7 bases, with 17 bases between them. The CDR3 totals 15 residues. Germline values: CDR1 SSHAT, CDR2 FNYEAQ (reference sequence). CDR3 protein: CASSLGSGTGGEQYF. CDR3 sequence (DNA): TGTGCCAGCAGCTTAGGGTCCGGGACCGGGGGAGAGCAGTACTTC.

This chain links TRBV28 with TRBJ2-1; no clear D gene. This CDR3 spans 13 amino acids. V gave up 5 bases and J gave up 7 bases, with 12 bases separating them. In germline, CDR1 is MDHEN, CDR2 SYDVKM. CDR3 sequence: CASSGVGRNEQFF. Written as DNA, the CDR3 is TGTGCCAGCAGTGGAGTGGGCAGGAATGAGCAGTTCTTC.

In DNA form, the CDR3 reads TGTGCCAGCAGTGATATGGGGGGAGATCAGCCCCAGCATTTT. Encoded protein: CASSDMGGDQPQHF. The chain is built from TRBV6-1 and TRBJ1-5, with a tentative D call TRBD1 (5 bases). Trimming stripped 3 bases from V and 5 bases from J, with 11 bases between. Germline lookup yields CDR1 MNHNS and CDR2 SASEGT. The CDR3 runs to 14 residues.

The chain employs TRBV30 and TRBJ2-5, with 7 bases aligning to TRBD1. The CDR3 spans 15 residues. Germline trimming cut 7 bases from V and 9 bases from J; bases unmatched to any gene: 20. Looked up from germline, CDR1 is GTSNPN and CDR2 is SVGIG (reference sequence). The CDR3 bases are TGTGCCTCATCCGCCCTGACAGGGTCCCAGGATCCCCAGTACTTC. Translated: CASSALTGSQDPQYF.